The clone carrying this T cell receptor beta chain was seen many times. The antigen is not known. These data belong to a study of T cells in Graves' hyperthyroidism and ophthalmopathy. Regarding the study as a whole: Stable hyperthyroidism was told apart from ophthalmopathy by a model built on 13 V-J features.

Germline values: CDR1 DFQATT, CDR2 SNEGSKA (reference sequence). The CDR3 spans 14 residues. V shed 1 base and J shed 2 bases, with 11 bases lying between them. TCR beta CDR3 regions were amplified from RNA. TCR CDR3 regions were first amplified by RT-PCR with HTBI primers. TCRdb re-called the multiplex PCR reads with MiXCR, one entry per CDR3 protein. The repertoire has around 400,000 distinct CDR3 sequences, approximately 14% of them found once; the top ten carry 28%. Newly diagnosed patients aged 18 to 65 had hyperthyroidism of under 2 months' duration. The sample consisted of blood. This chain uses TRBV20-1 with TRBJ1-1, with a weak D call TRBD1 (5 bases). The origin of this receptor is a woman aged 18-29 years with Graves' hyperthyroidism that later progressed to Graves' ophthalmopathy. In nucleotides, the CDR3 is TGCAGTGCTAGAGTTCGGGGCAGCAACACTGAAGCTTTCTTT. As protein: CSARVRGSNTEAFF.